These 9 T cell receptor beta chains were all obtained from the same sample, sequenced in a study of cytomegalovirus exposure and HLA in healthy donors. PCR amplification relied on 60 Vbeta primers (plus 13 Jbeta primers). The method was immunoSEQ multiplex PCR; TCRdb's version includes in-frame clones alone and lacks a portion of them. The repertoire includes 150,000 to 200,000 clones, 75% of them detected once, and 7.7% sits in the top ten. Sequencing input: PBMCs. These receptors all stem from a woman aged 40 to 55 in good health and CMV-seropositive.

The J gene is TRBJ1-2, the V gene TRBV29-1; 7 bases are a match to TRBD1. The CDR3 loop spans 14 amino acids. The V segment lost 5 bases and the J segment 5 bases; nucleotides outside the gene matches: 11. Germline V gives CDR1 SQVTM, CDR2 ANQGSEA. DNA for the CDR3: TGCAGCGTTCCTTCGACAGGGACGCGGTATGGCTACACCTTC. The encoded protein is CSVPSTGTRYGYTF.

This chain joins TRBV14 and TRBJ2-1; 11 bases match TRBD2. The junction had 8 bases not matched to a gene; V was cut back by 1 base and J by 12 bases. CDR1 SGHDN and CDR2 FVKESK come from the germline V gene. The CDR3 runs to 15 residues. CDR3 in amino acids: CASSQALAGGWLQFF. CDR3 sequence (DNA): TGTGCCAGCAGCCAAGCGCTAGCGGGAGGATGGCTGCAGTTCTTC.

This clone has just a few counts. V gene TRBV6-5 combines with J gene TRBJ2-7; the D gene is possibly TRBD1 (6 bases). The CDR3 covers 15 residues. V dropped 6 bases and J dropped 0 bases, with 15 bases sitting between them. Looked up from germline, CDR1 is MNHEY and CDR2 is SVGAGI. The CDR3 is CASRVAARGSYEQYF. The CDR3 DNA follows: TGTGCCAGCAGGGTGGCGGCCAGGGGCTCCTACGAGCAGTACTTC.

This chain links TRBV28 with TRBJ1-2; the D gene is possibly TRBD1 (5 bases). CDR1 is MDHEN, CDR2 SYDVKM, per germline. The CDR3 is 14 amino acids. V dropped 7 bases and J dropped 0 bases, with 12 bases sitting between them. CDR3 sequence reads: CASTRQPANYGYTF. Here the CDR3 DNA reads TGTGCCAGCACCAGACAGCCCGCTAACTATGGCTACACCTTC.

The chain is built from TRBV6-1 and TRBJ2-7; 10 bases are shared with TRBD2. Unmatched junction bases numbered 8, after V lost 4 bases and J lost 2 bases. Per germline, CDR1 MNHNS and CDR2 SASEGT. This CDR3 comprises 16 residues. The CDR3 loop reads CASSGRTSGSAYEQYF. The CDR3 DNA reads TGTGCCAGCAGTGGAAGGACTAGCGGTAGCGCCTACGAGCAGTACTTC.

This clone was seen a handful of times. The V call is TRBV19, the J call TRBJ2-1; 14 bases fit TRBD2. Germline CDR1 reads LNHDA; CDR2 reads SQIVND (reference sequence). After removal of 2 bases from V and 8 bases from J, the junction contained 5 bases not matched to a gene. The CDR3 extends over 16 amino acids. The chain's CDR3 is CASSITGTSGSDEQFF. CDR3 bases: TGTGCCAGTAGTATAACCGGGACTAGCGGGAGTGATGAGCAGTTCTTC.

The chain employs TRBV4-2 and TRBJ1-5, with TRBD1 as a possible D gene (6 bases). The CDR3 covers 15 residues. V lost 4 bases and J 7 bases, leaving 17 bases between the germline ends. CDR1 is LGHNA and CDR2 is YNFKEQ in the germline V gene. CDR3 sequence reads: CASSLYKGGGQPQHF. CDR3 DNA: TGTGCCAGCAGCCTCTATAAGGGGGGAGGGCAGCCCCAGCATTTT.

This chain links TRBV7-3 with TRBJ2-3, with D unresolved. Per the germline V gene, CDR1 is SGHTA and CDR2 is FQGTGA. Trimming took off 5 bases at V and 6 bases at J, with 12 bases between the two ends. This CDR3 comprises 13 residues. The CDR3 here is CASSPSGADTQYF. The CDR3 DNA follows: TGTGCCAGCAGCCCATCCGGAGCGGATACGCAGTATTTT.

This CDR3 reads CASSGQTSSYEQYF. The CDR3 DNA reads as TGTGCCAGCAGTGGACAGACCTCTTCCTACGAGCAGTACTTC. The chain recombines TRBV6-1 with TRBJ2-7, with D tentatively TRBD1 (5 bases). Trimming stripped 4 bases from V and 1 base from J, with 11 bases between. CDR1 is MNHNS, CDR2 SASEGT, per germline. The CDR3 is 14 amino acids.